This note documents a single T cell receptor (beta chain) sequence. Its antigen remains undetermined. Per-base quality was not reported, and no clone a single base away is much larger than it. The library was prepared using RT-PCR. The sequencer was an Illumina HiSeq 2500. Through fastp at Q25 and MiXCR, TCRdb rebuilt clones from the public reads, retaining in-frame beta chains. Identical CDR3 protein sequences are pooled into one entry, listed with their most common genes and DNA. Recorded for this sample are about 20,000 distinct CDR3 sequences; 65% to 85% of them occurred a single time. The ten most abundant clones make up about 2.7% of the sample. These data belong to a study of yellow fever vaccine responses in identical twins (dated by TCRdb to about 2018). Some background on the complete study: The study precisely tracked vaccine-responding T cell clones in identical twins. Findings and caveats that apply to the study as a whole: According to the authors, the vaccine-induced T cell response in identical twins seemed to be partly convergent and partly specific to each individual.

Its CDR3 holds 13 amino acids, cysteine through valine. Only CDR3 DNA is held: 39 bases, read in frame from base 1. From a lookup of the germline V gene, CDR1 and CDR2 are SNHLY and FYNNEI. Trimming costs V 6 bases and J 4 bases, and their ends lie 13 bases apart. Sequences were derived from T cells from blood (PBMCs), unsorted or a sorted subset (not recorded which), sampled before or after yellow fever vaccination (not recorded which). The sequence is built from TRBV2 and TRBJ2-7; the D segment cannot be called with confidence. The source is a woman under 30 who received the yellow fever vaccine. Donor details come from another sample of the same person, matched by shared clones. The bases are TGTGCCAGCAGGGGTGGACCGGAGTACGAGCAGTACGTC. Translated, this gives CASRGGPEYEQYV.